The 10 T cell receptor beta chains below all came from one sample that was sequenced in a study of blood T cell repertoires in COVID-19. This table comes from immunoSEQ multiplex PCR, and its TCRdb copy is limited to in-frame clones, with some not included. Of approximately 250,000 clones in the sample, 70% to 90% were seen once. Source material: peripheral blood. Receptors originate from a man aged 50 or older with acute or convalescent COVID-19.

This chain uses TRBV5-1 with TRBJ1-1, with 8 bases matching TRBD1. Germline V gene data show CDR1 as SGHRS and CDR2 as YFSETQ. Trimming took 4 bases from V and 1 from J; bases not matched to a gene: 6. CDR3 length: 15 amino acids. The CDR3: CASSIQTGANTEAFF. CDR3 nucleotide sequence: TGCGCCAGCAGCATACAGACAGGGGCGAACACTGAAGCTTTCTTT. The entire variable domain, with the rest obtained from reference TRBV5-1 and TRBJ1-1, is as follows: KAGVTQTPRYLIKTRGQQVTLSCSPISGHRSVSWYQQTPGQGLQFLFEYFSETQRNKGNFPGRFSGRQFSNSRSEMNVSTLELGDSALYLCASSIQTGANTEAFFGQGTRLTVV.

The V and J genes are TRBV11-2 and TRBJ2-5; 8 positions agree with TRBD1. The CDR3 contains 15 residues. V gave up 3 bases and J gave up 5 bases; unmatched junction bases: 8. CDR1 is SGHAT, CDR2 FQNNGV, per germline. The CDR3: CASSFQDRVWETQYF. The CDR3 coding sequence is TGTGCCAGCAGCTTCCAGGACAGGGTGTGGGAGACCCAGTACTTC.

This chain links TRBV6-5 with TRBJ2-5; D is uncertain. Trimming left V 1 base short and J 1 base short, with 7 bases between. Germline V gene data show CDR1 as MNHEY and CDR2 as SVGAGI. The CDR3 is 14 residues long. CDR3 sequence: CASSYFGPQETQYF. The CDR3 coding sequence is TGTGCCAGCAGTTACTTTGGGCCCCAAGAGACCCAGTACTTC.

This chain joins TRBV14 and TRBJ1-1, with TRBD1 matching over 7 bases. The germline CDR1 and CDR2 sequences are SGHDN and FVKESK. This CDR3 spans 18 amino acids. Trimming cost V 5 bases and J 2 bases; bases outside gene matches: 17. CDR3: CASSNLQGIPLRNTEAFF. CDR3 coding DNA: TGTGCCAGCAGCAACCTACAGGGGATTCCTTTGAGAAACACTGAAGCTTTCTTT.

The chain has TRBV18 and TRBJ1-1; D is possibly TRBD1 (6 bases). The CDR3 contains 13 residues. Germline loops: CDR1 KGHSH, CDR2 LQKENI. V lost 0 bases, J lost 7 bases, and 9 bases lay in between. The CDR3 DNA is TGTGCCAGCTCACCACCAATGACAGGTGAAGCTTTCTTT. Protein product: CASSPPMTGEAFF.

The chain couples TRBV3-1 (or the pseudogene TRBV3-2) to TRBJ2-3, with 9 bases aligning to TRBD1. The CDR3 consists of 15 residues. Germline lookup yields CDR1 LGHDT and CDR2 YNNKEL (reference sequence). V shed 1 base and J 3 bases; nucleotides not matched to a gene: 2. CDR3 nucleotides: TGTGCCAGCAGCCAAGGACAGGGGGGGACAGATACGCAGTATTTT. It is translated as CASSQGQGGTDTQYF.

V and J are TRBV19 and TRBJ1-2; the match to TRBD1 covers 7 bases. Germline V lookup: CDR1 LNHDA, CDR2 SQIVND (reference sequence). CDR3 length: 15 amino acids. Trimming removed 0 bases from V and 4 bases from J; junction bases left unmatched: 5. The CDR3 bases are TGTGCCAGTAGTATAGATCGGCAGGGGGTCTATGGCTACACCTTC. Protein product: CASSIDRQGVYGYTF.

The chain couples TRBV6-6 to TRBJ1-2, with TRBD1 identical over 9 bases. V was clipped by 3 bases and J by 8 bases; unmatched bases: 10. CDR1 and CDR2 (germline): MNHNY, SVGAGI (reference sequence). The CDR3 sequence is 15 residues long. CDR3 coding DNA: TGTGCCAGCAGTTATCAGGACAGGGGAACAGGCGGCTACACCTTC. Its protein is CASSYQDRGTGGYTF.

The chain recombines TRBV7-3 with TRBJ2-6; 8 nucleotides align to TRBD1. J lost 5 bases, V lost 3 bases, and 6 bases had no gene match. Germline V gene data show CDR1 as SGHTA and CDR2 as FQGTGA. The CDR3 length is 16 residues. The CDR3 sequence: CASSFSGGGRANVLTF. CDR3 coding DNA: TGTGCCAGCAGCTTTTCAGGGGGCGGCAGGGCCAACGTCCTGACTTTC. The variable domain in full, completed from reference TRBV7-3 and TRBJ2-6, reads GAGVSQTPSNKVTEKGKYVELRCDPISGHTALYWYRQSLGQGPEFLIYFQGTGAADDSGLPNDRFFAVRPEGSVSTLKIQRTERGDSAVYLCASSFSGGGRANVLTFGAGSRLTVL.

This chain joins TRBV6-5 and TRBJ1-2; D might be TRBD1 (5 bases). Looked up from germline, CDR1 is MNHEY and CDR2 is SVGAGI. V gave up 0 bases and J gave up 8 bases, with 16 bases separating them. The CDR3 totals 15 residues. The CDR3 here is CASSYSIAAGQGYTF. CDR3 sequence (DNA): TGTGCCAGCAGTTACTCGATAGCGGCGGGGCAGGGCTACACCTTC.